One sample yielded the 6 T cell receptor beta chains listed below, sequenced in a study of cytomegalovirus exposure and HLA in healthy donors. PCR was performed using 60 Vbeta and 13 Jbeta primers. Profiled with immunoSEQ multiplex PCR; TCRdb holds only in-frame clones, not every one. The sample has more than 150,000 clones, 80% to 85% seen once. The sample comprised PBMCs. These receptors were collected from a woman in her late teens or twenties in good health and CMV-seronegative.

V and J are TRBV2 and TRBJ2-3; maybe TRBD2 (5 bases). Germline V gives CDR1 SNHLY, CDR2 FYNNEI. The CDR3 runs to 15 residues. Trimming left V 3 bases short and J 3 bases short, with 13 bases between. CDR3: CASSEALLATDTQYF. Written as DNA, the CDR3 is TGTGCCAGCAGTGAGGCCTTGCTAGCAACAGATACGCAGTATTTT.

The chain couples TRBV2 to TRBJ2-3, with 10 bases aligning to TRBD2. In germline, CDR1 is SNHLY, CDR2 FYNNEI. This CDR3 has 16 amino acids. The V segment lost 7 bases and the J segment 2 bases; nucleotides outside the gene matches: 9. CDR3 sequence (DNA): TGTGCCAGCAAGTCTAGCGGGAGCCTCTCCACAGATACGCAGTATTTT. It codes for CASKSSGSLSTDTQYF.

This rearrangement joins TRBV7-2 to TRBJ1-2; D is undetermined. The CDR3 totals 14 residues. Germline V gene data show CDR1 as SGHTA and CDR2 as FQGNSA. The ends were cut back, 7 bases at V and 8 bases at J, with 20 bases in the middle. The CDR3 spells CASTTLERDGGYTF. CDR3 DNA sequence: TGTGCCAGCACCACGCTGGAGAGGGATGGAGGCTACACCTTC.

The V and J genes are TRBV7-9 and TRBJ2-7; a weak D match, TRBD1 (6 bases). The CDR3 length is 14 residues. Trimming shortened V by 1 base and J by 2 bases, and 9 bases separated the two germline ends. Germline assignment: CDR1 SEHNR and CDR2 FQNEAQ (reference sequence). CDR3 in amino acids: CASSLGTAAYEQYF. CDR3 DNA: TGTGCCAGCAGCTTAGGGACAGCCGCCTACGAGCAGTACTTC.

This chain connects TRBV6-5 to TRBJ1-5; D gene ambiguous. The V end was cut by 2 bases, the J end by 2 bases, with 10 bases between. The CDR3 sequence is 15 residues long. The germline V gene has CDR1 MNHEY and CDR2 SVGAGI. The CDR3 sequence is CASSYAGFGNQPQHF. CDR3 DNA sequence: TGTGCCAGCAGTTACGCCGGGTTTGGCAATCAGCCCCAGCATTTT.

This sequence joins TRBV9 and TRBJ2-2; D may be TRBD1 (6 bases). The ends were cut back, 3 bases at V and 0 bases at J, with 9 bases in the middle. The length of the CDR3 is 15 residues. Germline values: CDR1 SGDLS, CDR2 YYNGEE. The CDR3 protein is CASSDGTTNTGELFF. For the CDR3, the DNA is TGTGCCAGCAGCGACGGGACAACGAACACCGGGGAGCTGTTTTTT.